This T cell receptor beta chain was sequenced for a study of blood T cell repertoires in COVID-19. Produced via immunoSEQ multiplex PCR; TCRdb's table is partial and in-frame only. The data show around 200,000 clones, approximately 91% seen once. V shed 1 base and J 7 bases; nucleotides not matched to a gene: 11. Germline values: CDR1 SGHNT, CDR2 YYREEE (reference sequence). This CDR3 is built from 16 residues. The TCR was taken from a young woman who had recovered from COVID-19. Input material: PBMCs or T cells enriched from blood (not recorded which). The J gene is TRBJ2-1, the V gene TRBV5-4; TRBD2 aligns across 7 bases. CDR3 DNA: TGTGCCAGCAGCTTGTTTCCCCCTGTTAGCGGGAATGAGCAGTTCTTC. Protein product: CASSLFPPVSGNEQFF.